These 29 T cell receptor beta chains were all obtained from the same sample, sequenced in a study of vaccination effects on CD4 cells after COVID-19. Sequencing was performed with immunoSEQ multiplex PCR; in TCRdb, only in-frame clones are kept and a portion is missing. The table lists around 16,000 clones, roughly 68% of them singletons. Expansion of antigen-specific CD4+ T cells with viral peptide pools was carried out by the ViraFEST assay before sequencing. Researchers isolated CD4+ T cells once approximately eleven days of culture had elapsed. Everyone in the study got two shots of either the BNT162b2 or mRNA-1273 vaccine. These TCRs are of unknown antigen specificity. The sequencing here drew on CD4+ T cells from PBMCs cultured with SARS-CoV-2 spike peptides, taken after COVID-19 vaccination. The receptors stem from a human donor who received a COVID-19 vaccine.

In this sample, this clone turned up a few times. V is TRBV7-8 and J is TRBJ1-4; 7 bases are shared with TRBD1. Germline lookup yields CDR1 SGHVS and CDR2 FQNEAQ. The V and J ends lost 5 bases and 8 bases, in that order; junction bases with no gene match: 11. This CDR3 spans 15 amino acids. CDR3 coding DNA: TGTGCCAGCAGCGCCGATACAGGGGTTGGAGAAAAACTGTTTTTT. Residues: CASSADTGVGEKLFF. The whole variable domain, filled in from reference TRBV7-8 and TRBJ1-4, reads GAGVSQSPRYKVAKRGQDVALRCDPISGHVSLFWYQQALGQGPEFLTYFQNEAQLDKSGLPSDRFFAERPEGSVSTLKIQRTQQEDSAVYLCASSADTGVGEKLFFGSGTQLSVL.

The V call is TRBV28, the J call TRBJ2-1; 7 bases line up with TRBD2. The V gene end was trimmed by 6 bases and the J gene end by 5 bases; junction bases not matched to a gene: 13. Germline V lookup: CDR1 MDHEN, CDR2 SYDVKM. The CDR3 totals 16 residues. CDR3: CASRRSGTKRHNEQFF. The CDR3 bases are TGTGCCAGCAGACGATCCGGGACTAAGAGGCACAATGAGCAGTTCTTC.

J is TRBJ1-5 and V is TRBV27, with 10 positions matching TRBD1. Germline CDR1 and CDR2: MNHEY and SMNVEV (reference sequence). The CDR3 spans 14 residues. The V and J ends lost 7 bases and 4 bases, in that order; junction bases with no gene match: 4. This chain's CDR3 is CASKDRGYNQPQHF. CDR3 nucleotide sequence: TGTGCCAGCAAGGACAGGGGGTATAATCAGCCCCAGCATTTT.

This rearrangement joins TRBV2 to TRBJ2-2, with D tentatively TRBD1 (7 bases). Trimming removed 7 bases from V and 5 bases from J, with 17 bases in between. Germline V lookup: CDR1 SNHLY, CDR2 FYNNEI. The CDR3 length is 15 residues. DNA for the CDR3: TGTGCCAGCACCAGGGGGGCTAGAACTACCGGGGAGCTGTTTTTT. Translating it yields CASTRGARTTGELFF.

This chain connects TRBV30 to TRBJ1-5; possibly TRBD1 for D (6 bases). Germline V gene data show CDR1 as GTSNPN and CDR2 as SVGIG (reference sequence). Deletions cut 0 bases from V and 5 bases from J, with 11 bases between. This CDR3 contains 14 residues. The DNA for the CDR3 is TGTGCCTGGAGTGTACCGGACAGCTATCAGCCCCAGCATTTT. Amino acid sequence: CAWSVPDSYQPQHF.

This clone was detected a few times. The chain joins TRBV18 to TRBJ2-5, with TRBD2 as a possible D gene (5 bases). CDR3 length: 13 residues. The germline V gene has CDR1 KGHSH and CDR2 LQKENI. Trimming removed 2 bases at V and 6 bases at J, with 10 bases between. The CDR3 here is CASSPGGRQTQYF. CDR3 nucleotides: TGTGCCAGCTCACCAGGAGGCAGGCAGACCCAGTACTTC.

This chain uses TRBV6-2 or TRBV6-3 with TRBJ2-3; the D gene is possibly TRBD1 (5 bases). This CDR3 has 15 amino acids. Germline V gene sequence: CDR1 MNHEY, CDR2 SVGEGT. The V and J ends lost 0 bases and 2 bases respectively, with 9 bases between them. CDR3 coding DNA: TGTGCCAGCAGTTACTCTCAGGGCTTCACAGATACGCAGTATTTT. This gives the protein CASSYSQGFTDTQYF.

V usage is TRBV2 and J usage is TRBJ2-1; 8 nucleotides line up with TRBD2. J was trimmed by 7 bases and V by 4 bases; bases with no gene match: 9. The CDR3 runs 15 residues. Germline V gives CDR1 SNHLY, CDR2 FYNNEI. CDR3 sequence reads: CASSVRRGVGNEQFF. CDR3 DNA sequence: TGTGCCAGCAGTGTTAGGCGGGGGGTGGGGAATGAGCAGTTCTTC.

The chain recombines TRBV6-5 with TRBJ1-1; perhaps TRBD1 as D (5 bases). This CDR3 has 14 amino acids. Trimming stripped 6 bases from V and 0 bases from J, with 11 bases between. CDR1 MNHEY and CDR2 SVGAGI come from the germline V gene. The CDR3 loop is CASRTGLLNTEAFF. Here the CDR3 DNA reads TGTGCCAGCAGGACGGGACTTTTGAACACTGAAGCTTTCTTT.

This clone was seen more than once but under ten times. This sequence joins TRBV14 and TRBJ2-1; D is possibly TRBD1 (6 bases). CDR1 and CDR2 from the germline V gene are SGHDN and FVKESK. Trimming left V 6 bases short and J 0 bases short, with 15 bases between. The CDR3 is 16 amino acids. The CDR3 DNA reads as TGTGCCAGCAGGGACATGAGGGGGAGCTCCTACAATGAGCAGTTCTTC. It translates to CASRDMRGSSYNEQFF. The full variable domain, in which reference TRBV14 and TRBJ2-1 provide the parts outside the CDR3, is EAGVTQFPSHSVIEKGQTVTLRCDPISGHDNLYWYRRVMGKEIKFLLHFVKESKQDESGMPNNRFLAERTGGTYSTLKVQPAELEDSGVYFCASRDMRGSSYNEQFFGPGTRLTVL.

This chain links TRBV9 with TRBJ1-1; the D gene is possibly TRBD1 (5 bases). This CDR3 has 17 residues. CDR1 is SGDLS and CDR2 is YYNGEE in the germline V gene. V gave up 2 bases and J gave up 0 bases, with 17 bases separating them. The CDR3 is CASSVSGTPVLNTEAFF. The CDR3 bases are TGTGCCAGCAGCGTCTCCGGGACTCCTGTCTTGAACACTGAAGCTTTCTTT.

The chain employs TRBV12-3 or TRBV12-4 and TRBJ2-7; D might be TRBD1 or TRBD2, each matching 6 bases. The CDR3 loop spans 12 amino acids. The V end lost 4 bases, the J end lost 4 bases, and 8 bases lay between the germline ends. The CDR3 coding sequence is TGTGCCAGCAGTTCGGGGGCTTACGAGCAGTACTTC. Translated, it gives CASSSGAYEQYF.

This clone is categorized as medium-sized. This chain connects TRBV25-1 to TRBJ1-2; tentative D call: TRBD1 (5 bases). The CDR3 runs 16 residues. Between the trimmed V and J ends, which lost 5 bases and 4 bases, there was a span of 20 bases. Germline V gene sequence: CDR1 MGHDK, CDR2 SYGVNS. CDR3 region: CASSPNYGGLLYGYTF. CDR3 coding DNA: TGTGCCAGCAGTCCCAATTACGGGGGACTGCTCTATGGCTACACCTTC.

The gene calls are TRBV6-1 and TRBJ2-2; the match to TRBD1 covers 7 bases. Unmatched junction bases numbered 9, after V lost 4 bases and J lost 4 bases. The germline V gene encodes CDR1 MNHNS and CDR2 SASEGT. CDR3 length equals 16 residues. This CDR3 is CASSGGTVPGTGELFF. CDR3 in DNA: TGTGCCAGCAGTGGGGGGACAGTCCCCGGCACCGGGGAGCTGTTTTTT.

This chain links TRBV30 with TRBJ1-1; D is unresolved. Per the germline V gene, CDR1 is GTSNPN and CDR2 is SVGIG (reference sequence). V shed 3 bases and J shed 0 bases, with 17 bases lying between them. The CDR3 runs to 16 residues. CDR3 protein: CAWRSWRVGMNTEAFF. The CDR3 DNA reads TGTGCCTGGAGAAGTTGGAGGGTTGGCATGAACACTGAAGCTTTCTTT.

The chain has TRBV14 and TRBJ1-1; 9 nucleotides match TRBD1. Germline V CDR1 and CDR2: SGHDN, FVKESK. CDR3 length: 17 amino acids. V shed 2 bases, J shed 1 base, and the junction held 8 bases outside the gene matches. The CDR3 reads CASSQNRGRVGNTEAFF. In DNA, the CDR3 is TGTGCCAGCAGCCAAAACAGGGGGCGAGTTGGGAACACTGAAGCTTTCTTT.

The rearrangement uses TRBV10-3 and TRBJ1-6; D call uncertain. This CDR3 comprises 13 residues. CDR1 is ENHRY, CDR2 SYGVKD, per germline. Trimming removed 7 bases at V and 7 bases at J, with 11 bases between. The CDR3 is CAITGSGNSPLHF. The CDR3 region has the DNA TGTGCCATCACGGGCAGCGGAAATTCACCCCTCCACTTT.

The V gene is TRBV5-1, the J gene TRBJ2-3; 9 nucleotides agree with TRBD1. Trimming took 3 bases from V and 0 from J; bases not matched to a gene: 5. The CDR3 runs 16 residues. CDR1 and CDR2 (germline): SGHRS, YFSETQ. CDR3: CASSWGTGTSTDTQYF. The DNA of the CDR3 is TGCGCCAGCAGCTGGGGGACAGGGACTAGCACAGATACGCAGTATTTT.

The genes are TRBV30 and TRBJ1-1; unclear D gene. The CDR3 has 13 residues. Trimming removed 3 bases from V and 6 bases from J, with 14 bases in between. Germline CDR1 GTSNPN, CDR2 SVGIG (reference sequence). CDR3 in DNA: TGTGCCTGGAGGACCGAGCGACGACCTGAAGCTTTCTTT. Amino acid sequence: CAWRTERRPEAFF.

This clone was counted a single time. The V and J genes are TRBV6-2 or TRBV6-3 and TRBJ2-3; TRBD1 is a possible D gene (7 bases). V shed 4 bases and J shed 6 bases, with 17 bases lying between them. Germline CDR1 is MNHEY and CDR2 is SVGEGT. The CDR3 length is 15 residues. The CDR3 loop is CASSFLSPGGDTQYF. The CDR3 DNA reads TGTGCCAGCAGTTTCCTCTCGCCAGGGGGGGATACGCAGTATTTT.

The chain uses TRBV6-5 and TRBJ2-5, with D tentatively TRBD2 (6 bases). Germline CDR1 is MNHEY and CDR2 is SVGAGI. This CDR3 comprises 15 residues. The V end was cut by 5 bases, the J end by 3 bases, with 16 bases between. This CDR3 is CASSRGGRTEETQYF. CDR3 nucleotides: TGTGCCAGCAGTAGGGGAGGCAGAACCGAAGAGACCCAGTACTTC.

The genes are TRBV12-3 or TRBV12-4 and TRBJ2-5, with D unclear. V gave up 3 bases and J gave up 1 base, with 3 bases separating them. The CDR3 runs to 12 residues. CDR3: CASSLTQETQYF. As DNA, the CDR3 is TGTGCCAGCAGTTTGACCCAAGAGACCCAGTACTTC.

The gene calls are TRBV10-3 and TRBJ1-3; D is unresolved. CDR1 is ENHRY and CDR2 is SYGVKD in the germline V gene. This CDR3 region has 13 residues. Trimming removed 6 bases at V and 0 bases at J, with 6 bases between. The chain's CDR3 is CAIRPPSGNTIYF. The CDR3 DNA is TGTGCCATCAGACCGCCCTCTGGAAACACCATATATTTT.

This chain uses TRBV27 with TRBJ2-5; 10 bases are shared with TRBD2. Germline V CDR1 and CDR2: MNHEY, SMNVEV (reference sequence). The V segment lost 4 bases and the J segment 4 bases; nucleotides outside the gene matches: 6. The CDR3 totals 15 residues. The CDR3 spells CASSSELAGRETQYF. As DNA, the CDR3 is TGTGCCAGCAGTTCAGAACTAGCGGGACGAGAGACCCAGTACTTC.

CDR3 in DNA: TGCGCCAGCAGCTGGGGGCCCTCGGGCTACACCTTC. As protein: CASSWGPSGYTF. The V gene is TRBV5-1, the J gene TRBJ1-2; TRBD1 is a possible D gene (6 bases). Germline V gives CDR1 SGHRS, CDR2 YFSETQ. The V and J ends lost 3 bases and 8 bases respectively, with 11 bases between them. CDR3 length equals 12 residues.

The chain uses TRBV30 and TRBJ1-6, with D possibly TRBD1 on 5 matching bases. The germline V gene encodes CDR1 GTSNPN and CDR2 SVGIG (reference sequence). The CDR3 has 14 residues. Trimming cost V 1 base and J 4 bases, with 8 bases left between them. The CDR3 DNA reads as TGTGCCTGGAGTGCGGGACGGTATAATTCACCCCTCCACTTT. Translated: CAWSAGRYNSPLHF.

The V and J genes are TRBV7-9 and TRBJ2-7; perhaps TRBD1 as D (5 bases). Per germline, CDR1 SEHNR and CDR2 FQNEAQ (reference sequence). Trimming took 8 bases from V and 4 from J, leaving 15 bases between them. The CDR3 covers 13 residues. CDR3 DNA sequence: TGTGCCAGCCGGATTCTGGGGCCGTACGAGCAGTACTTC. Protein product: CASRILGPYEQYF.

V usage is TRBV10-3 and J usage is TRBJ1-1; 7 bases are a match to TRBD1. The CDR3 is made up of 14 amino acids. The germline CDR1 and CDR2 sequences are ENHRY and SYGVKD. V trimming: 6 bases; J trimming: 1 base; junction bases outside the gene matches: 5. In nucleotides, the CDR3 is TGTGCCATCAGGACAGGGAGGAAGAACACTGAAGCTTTCTTT. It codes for CAIRTGRKNTEAFF.

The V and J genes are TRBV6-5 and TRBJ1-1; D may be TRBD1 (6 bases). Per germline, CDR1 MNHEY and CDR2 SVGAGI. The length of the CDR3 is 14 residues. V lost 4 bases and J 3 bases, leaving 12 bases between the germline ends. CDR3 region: CASSWGAEDTEAFF. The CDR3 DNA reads TGTGCCAGCAGTTGGGGGGCCGAGGACACTGAAGCTTTCTTT.